The rows below give T cell receptor beta chains drawn from one sample of a study of regulatory T cells in long-lasting Graves disease. TCRdb analysed the multiplex PCR reads with MiXCR anew, one entry per CDR3 protein. The table includes roughly 400,000 distinct CDR3 sequences, approximately 15% detected once. The same data also contributed to another study, on T cells in Graves' hyperthyroidism and ophthalmopathy.

The source material was peripheral blood mononuclear cells (PBMCs), sampled at new diagnosis, from a patient treated with antithyroid drugs. All receptors derive from a woman aged 35 to 49 with Graves disease. Both conserved end residues are part of each CDR3. The D gene is left open where the match is weak. Expanded clones are given a class, and other clones once, few, many or no size at all.

cdr3_aa	cdr3_nt	v_call	cdr3_length	d_call	clone_size	j_call
CSALGYSSLNEQFF	TGCAGTGCCCTCGGCTACTCCTCCCTCAATGAGCAGTTCTTC	TRBV20-1	14	-	many	TRBJ2-1
CAISEMQGADYGYTF	TGTGCCATCAGTGAAATGCAGGGGGCGGACTATGGCTACACCTTC	TRBV10-3	15	TRBD1	many	TRBJ1-2
CASSSPGPSYEQYF	TGTGCCAGCAGCTCCCCGGGACCGTCCTACGAGCAGTACTTC	TRBV5-6	14	-	-	TRBJ2-7
CASTGTDQETQYF	TGTGCCAGCACCGGGACCGACCAAGAGACCCAGTACTTC	TRBV5-4	13	-	few	TRBJ2-5
CASSSSRSTGEQYF	TGTGCCAGCAGCTCATCCAGGTCCACCGGAGAGCAGTACTTC	TRBV7-2	14	-	-	TRBJ2-7
CASSYVTGNTEAFF	TGTGCCAGCAGTTATGTGACGGGGAACACTGAAGCTTTCTTT	TRBV12-3/TRBV12-4	14	-	many	TRBJ1-1
CASSQGTGIQPQHF	TGTGCCAGCAGCCAAGGCACAGGGATTCAGCCCCAGCATTTT	TRBV3-1	14	-	-	TRBJ1-5
CGSSQASVGYEQYF	TGTGGCAGCAGCCAAGCTAGCGTTGGCTACGAGCAGTACTTC	TRBV4-2	14	-	once	TRBJ2-7
CASSFNRLAGVPDTQYF	TGTGCCAGCAGCTTTAACCGACTAGCGGGAGTACCAGATACGCAGTATTTT	TRBV7-2	17	TRBD2	-	TRBJ2-3
CASSLMGGSGETQYF	TGTGCCAGCAGCTTAATGGGCGGGAGCGGAGAGACCCAGTACTTC	TRBV7-3	15	TRBD2	many	TRBJ2-5
CASSYSPENSPLHF	TGTGCCAGCAGTTACTCTCCTGAAAATTCACCCCTCCACTTT	TRBV6-5	14	-	few	TRBJ1-6
CASSLAGTSGRVLSTDTQYF	TGTGCCAGCAGTTTAGCTGGGACTAGCGGGAGGGTATTGAGCACAGATACGCAGTATTTT	TRBV12-3/TRBV12-4	20	TRBD2	-	TRBJ2-3
CASSQEAKFTQVAGPVETQYF	TGTGCCAGCAGCCAAGAAGCCAAATTTACCCAGGTCGCGGGACCCGTAGAGACCCAGTACTTC	TRBV3-1	21	-	-	TRBJ2-5
CSARANGQGGYTF	TGCAGTGCTAGGGCGAACGGCCAAGGGGGCTACACCTTC	TRBV20-1	13	-	many	TRBJ1-2
CASSAGQEAYGYTF	TGTGCCAGCAGCGCGGGACAGGAGGCCTATGGCTACACCTTC	TRBV6-1	14	TRBD1	-	TRBJ1-2
CAISRRENTGELFF	TGTGCCATCAGTCGGCGGGAGAACACCGGGGAGCTGTTTTTT	TRBV10-3	14	-	many	TRBJ2-2
CASSLASTSGSETQYF	TGTGCCAGCAGTTTAGCGTCCACTAGCGGGAGTGAGACCCAGTACTTC	TRBV12-3/TRBV12-4	16	TRBD2	many	TRBJ2-5
CASSRRDRVFGSNRPQHF	TGTGCCAGCAGTCGTAGGGACAGGGTATTTGGGAGCAATCGGCCCCAGCATTTT	TRBV6-1	18	TRBD1	few	TRBJ1-5
CASSGSGRIPNTGELFF	TGCGCCAGCAGCGGTAGCGGGAGAATCCCGAACACCGGGGAGCTGTTTTTT	TRBV5-1	17	TRBD2	-	TRBJ2-2
CASSFRGHSGNTIYF	TGTGCCAGCAGCTTTAGGGGGCACTCTGGAAACACCATATATTTT	TRBV7-9	15	TRBD1	-	TRBJ1-3
CATSSPGQGVTGELFF	TGTGCCACCAGCAGCCCGGGACAGGGGGTAACCGGGGAGCTGTTTTTT	TRBV15	16	TRBD1	-	TRBJ2-2
CASSLQLAGAEQYF	TGTGCCAGCAGTTTACAACTAGCGGGAGCCGAGCAGTACTTC	TRBV27	14	TRBD2	many	TRBJ2-7
CASSVKEMGDTDTQYF	TGTGCCAGCAGCGTGAAGGAAATGGGGGATACAGATACGCAGTATTTT	TRBV9	16	-	-	TRBJ2-3
CASSLALRDTQYF	TGTGCCAGCAGCTTAGCCCTGAGGGATACGCAGTATTTT	TRBV7-3	13	-	many	TRBJ2-3
CASTLGGSYNEQFF	TGTGCCAGTACCCTGGGAGGGTCCTACAATGAGCAGTTCTTC	TRBV19	14	TRBD2	few	TRBJ2-1
CASSGSVSYNEQFF	TGTGCCAGCAGTGGGAGCGTCTCCTACAATGAGCAGTTCTTC	TRBV2	14	-	many	TRBJ2-1
CASSLAAGISGNTIYF	TGTGCCAGCAGCTTAGCGGCAGGGATTTCTGGAAACACCATATATTTT	TRBV7-9	16	-	many	TRBJ1-3
CASSYSIRGMRTEAFF	TGTGCCAGCAGTTACTCGATCAGGGGAATGCGAACTGAAGCTTTCTTT	TRBV6-5	16	-	many	TRBJ1-1
CASSSRKGETQYF	TGTGCCAGCAGCTCGCGGAAGGGGGAGACCCAGTACTTC	TRBV28	13	-	few	TRBJ2-5
CSATPDGSNQPQHF	TGCAGTGCCACCCCCGACGGTAGCAATCAGCCCCAGCATTTT	TRBV20-1	14	-	many	TRBJ1-5
CASSFSGTGRYEQYF	TGTGCCAGCAGTTTTTCCGGGACAGGGAGATACGAGCAGTACTTC	TRBV7-2	15	TRBD1	many	TRBJ2-7
CSAPVGGGGTGELFF	TGCAGTGCTCCCGTGGGGGGAGGGGGAACCGGGGAGCTGTTTTTT	TRBV20-1	15	-	few	TRBJ2-2
CASSRARDRGHTEAFF	TGTGCCAGCAGCCGGGCCCGGGACAGGGGGCACACTGAAGCTTTCTTT	TRBV3-1	16	TRBD1	many	TRBJ1-1
CASSYYAGGPYNEQFF	TGCGCCAGCAGCTACTATGCGGGGGGGCCCTACAATGAGCAGTTCTTC	TRBV5-1	16	TRBD2	many	TRBJ2-1
CASSHRTDTQYF	TGTGCCAGCAGCCACCGGACAGATACGCAGTATTTT	TRBV13	12	-	many	TRBJ2-3
CASSQGDRGKDEQYF	TGCGCCAGCAGCCAAGGGGACAGGGGGAAGGACGAGCAGTACTTC	TRBV4-1	15	TRBD1	few	TRBJ2-7
CASRKTGGEWDTEAFF	TGCGCCAGCAGAAAAACAGGGGGCGAGTGGGACACTGAAGCTTTCTTT	TRBV5-1	16	TRBD1	many	TRBJ1-1
CASKNRQDTEAFF	TGTGCCAGCAAAAACCGACAGGACACTGAAGCTTTCTTT	TRBV7-2	13	-	many	TRBJ1-1
CASSSRAGSTDTQYF	TGTGCCAGCAGCTCCAGGGCGGGAAGCACAGATACGCAGTATTTT	TRBV11-3	15	-	many	TRBJ2-3
CASSVGGVNEQFF	TGTGCCAGCAGCGTAGGAGGTGTGAATGAGCAGTTCTTC	TRBV7-6	13	-	-	TRBJ2-1
CASSPRLAGGRDEQFF	TGTGCCAGCTCACCACGGCTAGCGGGAGGAAGGGATGAGCAGTTCTTC	TRBV18	16	TRBD2	few	TRBJ2-1
CASTGDYNSPLHF	TGTGCCAGTACAGGGGATTATAATTCACCCCTCCACTTT	TRBV19	13	-	few	TRBJ1-6
CASSLVPSRRISSYEQYF	TGTGCCAGCAGCTTAGTCCCTAGCCGGAGAATCAGCTCCTACGAGCAGTACTTC	TRBV7-8	18	-	many	TRBJ2-7
CAWSIQGMSGELFF	TGTGCCTGGAGTATACAGGGAATGTCCGGGGAGCTGTTTTTT	TRBV30	14	-	many	TRBJ2-2
CSVRRSQETQYF	TGCAGCGTGCGTAGGTCCCAAGAGACCCAGTACTTC	TRBV29-1	12	-	many	TRBJ2-5
CASSFVSGTGGLYSNQPQHF	TGTGCCAGCAGCTTTGTTTCGGGGACGGGGGGGTTATATAGCAATCAGCCCCAGCATTTT	TRBV7-3	20	-	-	TRBJ1-5
CASRTTGQPYEQYF	TGTGCCAGCAGAACCACGGGACAGCCTTACGAGCAGTACTTC	TRBV25-1	14	TRBD1	few	TRBJ2-7
CASSLPQLGQGSYEQYF	TGTGCCAGCAGCTTACCTCAGTTGGGACAGGGATCCTACGAGCAGTACTTC	TRBV11-1	17	TRBD1	many	TRBJ2-7
CASSTGGAPGTGELFF	TGTGCCAGCAGTACGGGGGGAGCCCCGGGTACCGGGGAGCTGTTTTTT	TRBV2	16	TRBD2	many	TRBJ2-2
CASSPGTANTEAFF	TGTGCCAGCAGTCCCGGGACAGCCAACACTGAAGCTTTCTTT	TRBV6-1	14	TRBD1	many	TRBJ1-1
CASSPRPSETQYF	TGTGCCAGCAGCCCTAGGCCGTCGGAGACCCAGTACTTC	TRBV7-6	13	-	many	TRBJ2-5
CASRGRGYEQYF	TGTGCCAGCAGAGGCAGGGGCTACGAGCAGTACTTC	TRBV11-2	12	-	many	TRBJ2-7
CASSLSWTSWVNEQFF	TGTGCCAGCAGCTTAAGCTGGACTAGCTGGGTCAATGAGCAGTTCTTC	TRBV5-4	16	TRBD2	-	TRBJ2-1
CATTSNTGELFF	TGTGCCACCACCTCGAACACCGGGGAGCTGTTTTTT	TRBV24-1	12	-	many	TRBJ2-2